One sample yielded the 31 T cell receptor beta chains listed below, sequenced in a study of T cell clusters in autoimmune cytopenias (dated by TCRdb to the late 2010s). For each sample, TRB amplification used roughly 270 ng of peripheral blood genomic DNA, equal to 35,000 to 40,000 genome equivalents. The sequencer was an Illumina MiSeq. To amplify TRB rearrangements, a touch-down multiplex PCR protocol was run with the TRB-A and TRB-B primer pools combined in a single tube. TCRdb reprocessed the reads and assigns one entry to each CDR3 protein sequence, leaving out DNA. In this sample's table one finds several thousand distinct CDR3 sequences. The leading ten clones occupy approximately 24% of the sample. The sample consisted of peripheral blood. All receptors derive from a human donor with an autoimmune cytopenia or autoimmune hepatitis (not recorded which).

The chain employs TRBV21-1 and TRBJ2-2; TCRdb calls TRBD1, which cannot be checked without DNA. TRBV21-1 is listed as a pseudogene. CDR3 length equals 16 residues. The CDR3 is CASSKGWGDGTGELFF.

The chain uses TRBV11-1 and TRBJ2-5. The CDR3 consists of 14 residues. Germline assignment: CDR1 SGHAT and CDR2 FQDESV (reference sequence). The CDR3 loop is CASSFTEKAETQYF.

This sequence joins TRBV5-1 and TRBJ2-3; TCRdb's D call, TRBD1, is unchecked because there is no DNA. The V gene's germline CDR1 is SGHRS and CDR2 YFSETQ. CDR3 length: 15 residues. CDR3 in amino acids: CASSFRDDRTDTQYF.

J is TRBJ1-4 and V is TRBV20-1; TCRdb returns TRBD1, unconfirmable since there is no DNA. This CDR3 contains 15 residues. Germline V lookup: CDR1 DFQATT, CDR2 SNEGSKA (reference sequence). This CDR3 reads CSARRPTGSGEKLFF.

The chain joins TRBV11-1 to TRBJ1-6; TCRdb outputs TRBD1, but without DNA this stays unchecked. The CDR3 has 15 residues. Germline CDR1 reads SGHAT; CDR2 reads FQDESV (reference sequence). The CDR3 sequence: CASSHGQGPNSPLHF. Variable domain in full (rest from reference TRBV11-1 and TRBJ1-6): EAEVAQSPRYKITEKSQAVAFWCDPISGHATLYWYRQILGQGPELLVQFQDESVVDDSQLPKDRFSAERLKGVDSTLKIQPAELGDSAMYLCASSHGQGPNSPLHFGNGTRLTVT.

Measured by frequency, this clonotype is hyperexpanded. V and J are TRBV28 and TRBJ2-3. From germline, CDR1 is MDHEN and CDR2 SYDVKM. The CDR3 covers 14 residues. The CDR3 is CASSFGGSADTQYF. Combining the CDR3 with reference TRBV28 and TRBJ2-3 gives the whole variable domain DVKVTQSSRYLVKRTGEKVFLECVQDMDHENMFWYRQDPGLGLRLIYFSYDVKMKEKGDIPEGYSVSREKKERFSLILESASTNQTSMYLCASSFGGSADTQYFGPGTRLTVL.

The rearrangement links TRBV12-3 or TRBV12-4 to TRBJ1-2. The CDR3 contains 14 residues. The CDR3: CASSLAGPLYGYTF.

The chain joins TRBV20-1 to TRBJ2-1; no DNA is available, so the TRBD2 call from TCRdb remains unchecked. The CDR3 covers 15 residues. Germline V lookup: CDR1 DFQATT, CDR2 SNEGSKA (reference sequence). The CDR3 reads CSASVGGRPQAKQFF.

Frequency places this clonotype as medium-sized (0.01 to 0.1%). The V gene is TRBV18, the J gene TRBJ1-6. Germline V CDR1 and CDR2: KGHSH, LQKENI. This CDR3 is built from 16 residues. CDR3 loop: CASSVGGMGGNSPLHF.

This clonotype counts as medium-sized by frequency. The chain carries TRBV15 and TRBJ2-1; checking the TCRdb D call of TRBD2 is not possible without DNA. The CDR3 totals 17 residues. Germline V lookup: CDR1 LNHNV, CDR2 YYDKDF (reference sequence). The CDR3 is CATSKDRDSGVYNEQFF.

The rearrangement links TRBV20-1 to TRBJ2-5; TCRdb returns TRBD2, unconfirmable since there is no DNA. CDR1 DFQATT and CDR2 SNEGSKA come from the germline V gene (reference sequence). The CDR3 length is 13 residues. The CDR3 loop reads CSAGLAGVETQYF.

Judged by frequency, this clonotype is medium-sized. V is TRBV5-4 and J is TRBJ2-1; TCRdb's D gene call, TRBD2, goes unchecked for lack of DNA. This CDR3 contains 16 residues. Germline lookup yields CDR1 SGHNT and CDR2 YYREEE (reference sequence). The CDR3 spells CASSSAVASGSPEQFF.

CDR3 sequence: CAISARHEQFF. The rearrangement joins TRBV10-3 to TRBJ2-1. This CDR3 spans 11 amino acids. CDR1 and CDR2 (germline): ENHRY, SYGVKD.

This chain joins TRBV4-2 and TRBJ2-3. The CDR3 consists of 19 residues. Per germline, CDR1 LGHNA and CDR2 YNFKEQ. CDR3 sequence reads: CASSQDLRTPNRPTDTQYF.

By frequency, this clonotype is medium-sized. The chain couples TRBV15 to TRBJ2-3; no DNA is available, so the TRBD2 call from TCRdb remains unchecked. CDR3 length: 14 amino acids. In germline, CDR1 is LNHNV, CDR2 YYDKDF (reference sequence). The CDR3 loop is CATSRGESTDTQYF.

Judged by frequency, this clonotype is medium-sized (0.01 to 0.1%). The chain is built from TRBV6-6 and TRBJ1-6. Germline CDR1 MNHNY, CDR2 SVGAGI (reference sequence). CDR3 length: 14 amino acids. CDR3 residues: CASRLGRINSPLHF.

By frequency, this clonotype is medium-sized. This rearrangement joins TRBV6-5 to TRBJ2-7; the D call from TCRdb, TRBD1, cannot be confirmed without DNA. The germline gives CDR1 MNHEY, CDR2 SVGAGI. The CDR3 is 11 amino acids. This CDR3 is CASSTRGEQYF.

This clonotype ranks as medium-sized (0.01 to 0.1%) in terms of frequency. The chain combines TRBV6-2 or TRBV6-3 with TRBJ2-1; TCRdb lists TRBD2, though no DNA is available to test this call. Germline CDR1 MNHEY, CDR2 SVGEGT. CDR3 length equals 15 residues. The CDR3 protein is CASRGTTTTYNEQFF.

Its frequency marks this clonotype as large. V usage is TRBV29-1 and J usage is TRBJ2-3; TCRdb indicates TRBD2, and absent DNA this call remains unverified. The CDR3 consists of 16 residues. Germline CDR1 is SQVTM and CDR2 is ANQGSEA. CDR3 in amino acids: CSVLEGGRQVIHTQYF.

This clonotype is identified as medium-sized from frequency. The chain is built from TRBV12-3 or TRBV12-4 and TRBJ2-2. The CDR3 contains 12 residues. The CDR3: CASSPDTGELFF.

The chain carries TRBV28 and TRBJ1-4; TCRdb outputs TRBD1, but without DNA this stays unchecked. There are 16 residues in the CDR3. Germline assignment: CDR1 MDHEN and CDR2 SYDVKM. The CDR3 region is CASSSAGTPTNEKLFF.

The CDR3 sequence is CARSLGVNYGYTF. The rearrangement links TRBV7-9 to TRBJ1-2. CDR1 is SEHNR, CDR2 FQNEAQ, per germline (reference sequence). The CDR3 consists of 13 residues.

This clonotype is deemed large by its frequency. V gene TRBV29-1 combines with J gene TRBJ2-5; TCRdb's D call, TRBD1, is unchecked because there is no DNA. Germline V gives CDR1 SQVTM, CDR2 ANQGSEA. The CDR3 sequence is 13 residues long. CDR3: CSVERGQRTAQYF. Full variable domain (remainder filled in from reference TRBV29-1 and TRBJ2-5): SAVISQKPSRDICQRGTSLTIQCQVDSQVTMMFWYRQQPGQSLTLIATANQGSEATYESGFVIDKFPISRPNLTFSTLTVSNMSPEDSSIYLCSVERGQRTAQYFGPGTRLLVL.

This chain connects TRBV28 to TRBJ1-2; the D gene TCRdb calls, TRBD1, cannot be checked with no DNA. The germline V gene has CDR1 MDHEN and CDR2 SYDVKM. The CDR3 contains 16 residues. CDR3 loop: CASSIHRDRGDYGYTF.

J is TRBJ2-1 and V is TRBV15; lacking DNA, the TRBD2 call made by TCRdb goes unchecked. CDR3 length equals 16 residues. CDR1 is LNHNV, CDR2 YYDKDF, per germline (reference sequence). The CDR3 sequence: CATSRETPSGTGEQFF.

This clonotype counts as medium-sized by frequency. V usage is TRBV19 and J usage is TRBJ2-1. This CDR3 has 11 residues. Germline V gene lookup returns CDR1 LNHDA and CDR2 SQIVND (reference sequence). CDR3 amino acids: CASSIGLEQFF.

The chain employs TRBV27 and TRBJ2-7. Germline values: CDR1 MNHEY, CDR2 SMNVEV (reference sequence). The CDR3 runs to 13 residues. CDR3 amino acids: CASSLSGSYEQYF.

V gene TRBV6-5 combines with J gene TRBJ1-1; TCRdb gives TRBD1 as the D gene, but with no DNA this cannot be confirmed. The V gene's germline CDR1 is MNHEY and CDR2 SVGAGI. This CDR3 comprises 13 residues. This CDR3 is CASHYIGAAEAFF.

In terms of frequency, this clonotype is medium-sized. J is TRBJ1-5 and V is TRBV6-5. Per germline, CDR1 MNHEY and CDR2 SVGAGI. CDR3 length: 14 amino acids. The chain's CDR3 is CASSSGGEGQPQHF.

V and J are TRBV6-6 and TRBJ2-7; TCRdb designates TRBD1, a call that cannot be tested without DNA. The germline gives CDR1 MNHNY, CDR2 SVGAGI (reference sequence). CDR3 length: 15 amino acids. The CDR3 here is CASSPGTGGLYKQYF.

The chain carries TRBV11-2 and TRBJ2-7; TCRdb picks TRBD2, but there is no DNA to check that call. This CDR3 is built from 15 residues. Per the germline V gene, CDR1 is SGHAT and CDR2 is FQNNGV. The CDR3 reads CASSLDRPSRYEQYF. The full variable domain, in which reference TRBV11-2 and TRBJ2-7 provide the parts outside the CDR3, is EAGVAQSPRYKIIEKRQSVAFWCNPISGHATLYWYQQILGQGPKLLIQFQNNGVVDDSQLPKDRFSAERLKGVDSTLKIQPAKLEDSAVYLCASSLDRPSRYEQYFGPGTRLTVT.